Listed here are 31 T cell receptor beta chains from one sample, sequenced in a study of blood T cell repertoires in COVID-19. The assay was immunoSEQ multiplex PCR, and TCRdb's table has in-frame clones only and misses some. The sample shows around 300,000 clones, roughly 86% of them seen only once. The sequenced material came from peripheral blood. The receptors derive from a woman aged 25 to 39 who had recovered from COVID-19.

J is TRBJ2-1 and V is TRBV15; 10 nucleotides agree with TRBD2. CDR1 and CDR2 (germline): LNHNV, YYDKDF (reference sequence). V lost 2 bases, J lost 0 bases, and 7 bases stayed unmatched. The CDR3 sequence is 18 residues long. The CDR3 DNA is TGTGCCACCAGCAGAAACACACTAGCGGGATACTCCTACAATGAGCAGTTCTTC. Its protein product is CATSRNTLAGYSYNEQFF.

This sequence joins TRBV29-1 and TRBJ2-7, with 7 bases aligning to TRBD1. The CDR3 totals 13 residues. Germline CDR1 is SQVTM and CDR2 is ANQGSEA. Losses at the gene ends were 2 bases for V and 3 bases for J; bases not matched to a gene: 4. CDR3 sequence: CSVELRQGYEQYF. CDR3 DNA: TGCAGCGTTGAATTAAGACAGGGCTACGAGCAGTACTTC.

V is TRBV7-9 and J is TRBJ2-7, with unresolved D. Trimming removed 5 bases from V and 6 bases from J, with 11 bases in between. This CDR3 comprises 12 residues. The germline V gene encodes CDR1 SEHNR and CDR2 FQNEAQ (reference sequence). The CDR3, as DNA: TGTGCCAGCAGCCACAAGAATGGCGAGCAGTACTTC. Translation gives CASSHKNGEQYF.

The chain uses TRBV3-1 (or the pseudogene TRBV3-2) and TRBJ1-1; 9 bases map to TRBD1. CDR1 and CDR2 from the germline V gene are LGHDT and YNNKEL (reference sequence). The ends lost 3 bases at V and 7 bases at J; junction bases unmatched: 6. This CDR3 has 14 residues. The CDR3 nucleotides are TGTGCCAGCAGCCAGGCGGACAGGGGCGGTGAAGCTTTCTTT. It translates to CASSQADRGGEAFF.

The count of this clone is one. The rearrangement uses TRBV6-2 or TRBV6-3 and TRBJ2-7, with 9 bases identical to TRBD1. V trimming: 1 base; J trimming: 3 bases; junction bases outside the gene matches: 10. There are 17 residues in the CDR3. CDR1 is MNHEY, CDR2 SVGEGT, per germline. The DNA for the CDR3 is TGTGCCAGCAGTTACTTCCCCGGGGGACAGGGCTTCTACGAGCAGTACTTC. This sequence encodes CASSYFPGGQGFYEQYF.

This chain uses TRBV5-6 with TRBJ1-4, with D unresolved. The CDR3 is made up of 16 amino acids. Germline V gives CDR1 SGHDT, CDR2 YYEEEE. Trimming left V 4 bases short and J 8 bases short, with 21 bases between. The CDR3 sequence is CASSILRYFRGEKLFF. The CDR3 DNA reads as TGTGCCAGCAGCATACTACGGTATTTTCGAGGGGAAAAACTGTTTTTT. The full variable domain, with the rest looked up from reference TRBV5-6 and TRBJ1-4, is DAGVTQSPTHLIKTRGQQVTLRCSPKSGHDTVSWYQQALGQGPQFIFQYYEEEERQRGNFPDRFSGHQFPNYSSELNVNALLLGDSALYLCASSILRYFRGEKLFFGSGTQLSVL.

J is TRBJ2-3 and V is TRBV5-1, with D possibly matching TRBD2 (6 bases). V lost 0 bases and J 0 bases, leaving 11 bases between the germline ends. CDR1 is SGHRS, CDR2 YFSETQ, per germline. This CDR3 has 16 residues. CDR3 coding DNA: TGCGCCAGCAGCTTGGGGCTAGCGTCTAGCACAGATACGCAGTATTTT. It is translated as CASSLGLASSTDTQYF.

The chain couples TRBV18 to TRBJ2-7; 7 nucleotides align to TRBD2. There are 15 residues in the CDR3. The J segment lost 4 bases and the V segment lost 6 bases, leaving 12 bases of the junction unmatched. Germline CDR1 KGHSH, CDR2 LQKENI. CDR3 residues: CASSPEEAGRYEQYF. CDR3 nucleotide sequence: TGTGCCAGCTCTCCAGAGGAAGCGGGAAGGTACGAGCAGTACTTC. Combining the CDR3 with reference TRBV18 and TRBJ2-7 gives the whole variable domain NAGVMQNPRHLVRRRGQEARLRCSPMKGHSHVYWYRQLPEEGLKFMVYLQKENIIDESGMPKERFSAEFPKEGPSILRIQQVVRGDSAAYFCASSPEEAGRYEQYFGPGTRLTVT.

The V call is TRBV5-6, the J call TRBJ2-2, with a weak D call TRBD2 (5 bases). V lost 4 bases to trimming and J lost 0 bases, with 10 bases between them. CDR3 length: 15 residues. The germline V gene has CDR1 SGHDT and CDR2 YYEEEE. CDR3 in DNA: TGTGCCAGCAGCGGAGGATACCCGAACACCGGGGAGCTGTTTTTT. Its translation is CASSGGYPNTGELFF.

The chain is built from TRBV21-1 and TRBJ1-1; the table's D call, TRBD1, was not checked against the DNA. TRBV21-1 is termed a pseudogene. The CDR3 extends over 14 amino acids. The CDR3 DNA sequence: TGTGCCAGCACCCTGACAGGGGGGGACACTGAAGCTTTCTTT. As protein: CASTLTGGDTEAFF.

The chain is built from TRBV6-5 and TRBJ1-1; 8 bases align to TRBD1. J gave up 6 bases and V 6 bases, and 6 bases lay outside the gene matches. CDR1 MNHEY and CDR2 SVGAGI come from the germline V gene. CDR3 size: 13 residues. The CDR3 DNA follows: TGTGCCAGCAGCGGACAGGGTGTGTCTGAAGCTTTCTTT. This sequence encodes CASSGQGVSEAFF.

V usage is TRBV5-1 and J usage is TRBJ2-7; the match to TRBD1 covers 10 bases. The CDR3 runs 14 residues. In germline, CDR1 is SGHRS, CDR2 YFSETQ. The V segment lost 0 bases and the J segment 6 bases; nucleotides outside the gene matches: 3. As DNA, the CDR3 is TGCGCCAGCAGCTTGGCGTGGACAGGGGGCGAGCAGTACTTC. Its translation is CASSLAWTGGEQYF.

The rearrangement links TRBV16 to TRBJ1-1; TRBD1 matches 11 bases. Germline V gene lookup returns CDR1 KGHSY and CDR2 FQNENV. The V gene end was trimmed by 2 bases and the J gene end by 3 bases; junction bases not matched to a gene: 2. The CDR3 has 15 residues. The CDR3 sequence: CASSQTGQGDTEAFF. In DNA form, the CDR3 reads TGTGCCAGCAGCCAAACGGGACAGGGGGACACTGAAGCTTTCTTT.

The chain combines TRBV28 with TRBJ2-2; 9 nucleotides match TRBD2. The trim removed 5 bases at V and 10 bases at J, leaving 2 bases unmatched. Germline V gene sequence: CDR1 MDHEN, CDR2 SYDVKM. The CDR3 is 12 residues long. The CDR3 DNA sequence: TGTGCCAGCAGTCCGGGACTAGCGGAGCTGTTTTTT. This codes for CASSPGLAELFF.

This clone was found once. The V gene is TRBV28, the J gene TRBJ1-2; 9 bases agree with TRBD1. The CDR3 has 14 amino acids. The germline V gene encodes CDR1 MDHEN and CDR2 SYDVKM. V lost 3 bases, J lost 7 bases, and 6 bases stayed unmatched. The CDR3 sequence is CASSFGTGTLGYTF. CDR3 nucleotides: TGTGCCAGCAGTTTCGGGACAGGGACTCTTGGCTACACCTTC.

The CDR3 region has the DNA TGCGCCAGCAGCTACGGGATCTCCTACGAGCAGTACTTC. The encoded protein is CASSYGISYEQYF. The chain employs TRBV5-1 and TRBJ2-7; a possible D gene is TRBD2 (5 bases). CDR3 length equals 13 residues. Germline V gives CDR1 SGHRS, CDR2 YFSETQ. The V gene lost 3 bases and the J gene lost 0 bases, with 7 bases spanning the gap. Combining the CDR3 with reference TRBV5-1 and TRBJ2-7 gives the whole variable domain KAGVTQTPRYLIKTRGQQVTLSCSPISGHRSVSWYQQTPGQGLQFLFEYFSETQRNKGNFPGRFSGRQFSNSRSEMNVSTLELGDSALYLCASSYGISYEQYFGPGTRLTVT.

This clone was recorded many times. The CDR3 reads CASSEAGANNQPQHF. The CDR3 DNA is TGTGCCAGCAGTGAAGCTGGGGCCAACAATCAGCCCCAGCATTTT. V gene TRBV6-1 combines with J gene TRBJ1-5; a weak D match, TRBD1 (5 bases). There are 15 residues in the CDR3. V was shortened by 0 bases and J by 3 bases, with 9 bases between the two germline ends. Germline values: CDR1 MNHNS, CDR2 SASEGT.

This rearrangement joins TRBV27 to TRBJ1-1; D is unresolved. Germline CDR1 is MNHEY and CDR2 is SMNVEV (reference sequence). Trimming removed 1 base from V and 0 bases from J, with 9 bases in between. This CDR3 is 15 amino acids long. The CDR3 loop reads CASSLLSGMNTEAFF. For the CDR3, the DNA is TGTGCCAGCAGTTTATTGTCTGGCATGAACACTGAAGCTTTCTTT.

The J gene is TRBJ1-6, the V gene TRBV5-1; 8 bases are a match to TRBD1. CDR3 length equals 16 residues. CDR1 is SGHRS, CDR2 YFSETQ, per germline. Trimming removed 0 bases from V and 7 bases from J; junction bases left unmatched: 6. In DNA, the CDR3 is TGCGCCAGCAGCTTGGATTTCGGACAGGGAAATTCACCCCTCCACTTT. As protein: CASSLDFGQGNSPLHF.

The CDR3 nucleotides read TGCAGCGTTGAAGGCGGGACCATCTATGGCTACACCTTC. Translating gives CSVEGGTIYGYTF. This chain joins TRBV29-1 and TRBJ1-2; tentatively, D is TRBD1 (5 bases). CDR3 length: 13 residues. From germline, CDR1 is SQVTM and CDR2 ANQGSEA. Trimming removed 1 base at V and 4 bases at J, with 10 bases between.

The chain carries TRBV3-1 (or the pseudogene TRBV3-2) and TRBJ2-7; TRBD2 matches 8 bases. J was trimmed by 0 bases and V by 4 bases; bases with no gene match: 5. The CDR3 extends over 15 amino acids. Germline CDR1 and CDR2: LGHDT and YNNKEL (reference sequence). The DNA of the CDR3 is TGTGCCAGCAGCCCGTTAGCGGGAAGCTCCTACGAGCAGTACTTC. It codes for CASSPLAGSSYEQYF.

The chain has TRBV3-1 (or the pseudogene TRBV3-2) and TRBJ2-5; a weak D match, TRBD2 (6 bases). CDR3 size: 16 residues. Germline V lookup: CDR1 LGHDT, CDR2 YNNKEL (reference sequence). V lost 3 bases and J 6 bases, leaving 20 bases between the germline ends. In nucleotides, the CDR3 is TGTGCCAGCAGCCAGGGTTCCGCGGGGCTCATGAAGACCCAGTACTTC. As protein: CASSQGSAGLMKTQYF.

This clone was seen a few times. The chain's CDR3 is CASSFGGGGYTF. The CDR3 DNA follows: TGTGCCAGCAGCTTTGGGGGCGGCGGCTACACCTTC. The chain is built from TRBV7-2 and TRBJ1-2; weak D call: TRBD1 (6 bases). The CDR3 is 12 residues long. The V gene's germline CDR1 is SGHTA and CDR2 FQGNSA. Trimming cost V 3 bases and J 8 bases, with 10 bases left between them. Full variable domain (outside the CDR3, taken from reference TRBV7-2 and TRBJ1-2): GAGVSQSPSNKVTEKGKDVELRCDPISGHTALYWYRQSLGQGLEFLIYFQGNSAPDKSGLPSDRFSAERTGGSVSTLTIQRTQQEDSAVYLCASSFGGGGYTFGSGTRLTVV.

The chain recombines TRBV14 with TRBJ1-6, with 8 bases fitting TRBD1. Germline CDR1 is SGHDN and CDR2 is FVKESK. V gave up 0 bases and J gave up 14 bases; unmatched junction bases: 6. CDR3 length equals 14 residues. CDR3 sequence (DNA): TGTGCCAGCAGCCAAGACCCGGGACAGGTCACCCTCCACTTT. It codes for CASSQDPGQVTLHF.

The sample holds a few counts of this clone. The J gene is TRBJ2-7, the V gene TRBV6-2 or TRBV6-3; D possibly corresponds to TRBD2 (7 bases). This CDR3 has 15 amino acids. Germline V lookup: CDR1 MNHEY, CDR2 SVGEGT. Trimming shortened V by 5 bases and J by 0 bases, and 14 bases separated the two germline ends. The CDR3 protein is CASSRPGGPSYEQYF. The CDR3 nucleotides are TGTGCCAGCAGTCGCCCCGGGGGGCCCTCCTACGAGCAGTACTTC.

The rearrangement uses TRBV7-8 and TRBJ1-1, with D unresolved. The CDR3 is 14 residues long. Germline CDR1 is SGHVS and CDR2 is FQNEAQ. V shed 2 bases and J shed 0 bases, with 7 bases lying between them. The CDR3 nucleotides read TGTGCCAGCAGCTTATTTCAGGTGAACACTGAAGCTTTCTTT. Translation: CASSLFQVNTEAFF.

This clone was observed a single time. This chain uses TRBV6-5 with TRBJ2-5, with a tentative D call TRBD2 (6 bases). V lost 4 bases and J 3 bases, leaving 18 bases between the germline ends. This CDR3 is 16 amino acids long. CDR1 is MNHEY, CDR2 SVGAGI, per germline. The CDR3 reads CASSSPAMTREETQYF. CDR3 in DNA: TGTGCCAGCAGTTCCCCAGCCATGACTAGGGAAGAGACCCAGTACTTC.

The chain joins TRBV19 to TRBJ2-7; TRBD1 matches 7 bases. This CDR3 is 15 amino acids long. V lost 4 bases, J lost 3 bases, and 9 bases stayed unmatched. CDR1 LNHDA and CDR2 SQIVND come from the germline V gene (reference sequence). CDR3 protein: CASSTEATGIYEQYF. The CDR3 nucleotides are TGTGCCAGTAGTACCGAGGCGACAGGGATCTACGAGCAGTACTTC.

The CDR3 DNA follows: TGTGCCAGCGCTAGCGGGAGGGCTCTGGAGACCCAGTACTTC. Residues: CASASGRALETQYF. V gene TRBV10-3 combines with J gene TRBJ2-5; 12 nucleotides align to TRBD2. There are 14 residues in the CDR3. Trimming took 10 bases from V and 5 from J; bases not matched to a gene: 8. Germline V CDR1 and CDR2: ENHRY, SYGVKD.

As for this clone: Other DNA sequences from this sample encode an identical CDR3 as well. The chain uses TRBV4-1 and TRBJ2-7; 7 nucleotides agree with TRBD1. This CDR3 spans 13 amino acids. CDR1 MGHRA and CDR2 YSYEKL come from the germline V gene. J was trimmed by 2 bases and V by 3 bases; bases with no gene match: 1. The CDR3 DNA sequence: TGCGCCAGCAGCCAGGGACAGACCTACGAGCAGTACTTC. This translates into CASSQGQTYEQYF.

The rearrangement uses TRBV7-9 and TRBJ2-7; 10 bases agree with TRBD2. V dropped 4 bases and J dropped 5; count of bases not matched to a gene: 20. Germline CDR1 reads SEHNR; CDR2 reads FQNEAQ (reference sequence). The CDR3 contains 19 residues. CDR3 amino acids: CASSSTMIAGGKGVDEQYF. The CDR3 DNA reads TGTGCCAGCAGCTCCACCATGATAGCGGGAGGCAAGGGCGTGGACGAGCAGTACTTC.